These 27 T cell receptor beta chains came from one sample sequenced in a study of blood T cells in healthy people across ages. Then a second PCR, running roughly 7 to 12 cycles, was carried out with a sample-barcoded 5' primer and a J-beta primer mix. TCRdb passed the 5' RACE reads through MiXCR, listing each CDR3 protein once. The top ten hold 20% to 30% of the sample, which has nearly 800,000 distinct CDR3 sequences, approximately 60% seen once. Sequencing was carried out using blood. Receptor source: a man aged 35-49 years in good health.

The chain is built from TRBV12-3 or TRBV12-4 and TRBJ1-2; TRBD1 is a possible D gene (6 bases). This CDR3 comprises 13 residues. Trimming removed 7 bases at V and 8 bases at J, with 17 bases between. The CDR3 coding sequence is TGTGCCAGCACTTTCGGGACATCCTCCGGCTACACCTTC. Its protein product is CASTFGTSSGYTF.

This clonotype was detected a few times. V and J are TRBV28 and TRBJ2-1, with D tentatively TRBD1 or TRBD2 (6 bases each). Trimming cost V 8 bases and J 6 bases, with 17 bases left between them. Germline V gene lookup returns CDR1 MDHEN and CDR2 SYDVKM. This CDR3 comprises 14 residues. CDR3 sequence: CASGFGGLSNEQFF. As DNA, the CDR3 is TGTGCCAGCGGCTTTGGGGGGCTGAGCAATGAGCAGTTCTTC.

There are a few counts of this clonotype. The rearrangement uses TRBV29-1 and TRBJ2-3; D gene unclear. The germline CDR1 and CDR2 sequences are SQVTM and ANQGSEA. CDR3 length: 12 residues. V dropped 4 bases and J dropped 4 bases, with 9 bases sitting between them. The CDR3 DNA sequence: TGCAGCGTTGGGGTGTTGTCAGATACGCAGTATTTT. This codes for CSVGVLSDTQYF.

This chain links TRBV9 with TRBJ1-2; a weak D match, TRBD1 (5 bases). Trimming took 5 bases from V and 4 from J, leaving 21 bases between them. Germline V gene sequence: CDR1 SGDLS, CDR2 YYNGEE. This CDR3 comprises 16 residues. As DNA, the CDR3 is TGTGCCAGCAGTAGGACCCAACAGGCCTCCTCCTATGGCTACACCTTC. It encodes CASSRTQQASSYGYTF.

This clonotype appeared a few times. The chain is built from TRBV29-1 and TRBJ2-3; TRBD1 matches 7 bases. This CDR3 spans 14 amino acids. Germline loops: CDR1 SQVTM, CDR2 ANQGSEA. Unmatched junction bases numbered 8, after V lost 6 bases and J lost 2 bases. This CDR3 reads CSVDRDSDTDTQYF. In DNA, the CDR3 is TGCAGCGTAGACCGGGACAGCGACACAGATACGCAGTATTTT.

Regarding this clonotype: This may be a read error: a much more frequent sequence differs by one nucleotide. The rearrangement links TRBV7-2 to TRBJ2-7, with 7 bases lining up with TRBD2. CDR1 is SGHTA, CDR2 FQGNSA, per germline. The CDR3 runs 14 residues. Written as DNA, the CDR3 is TGTGCCAGCAGCTTAGCGGTTACTAGCGACGAGCAGCACTTC. Residues: CASSLAVTSDEQHF.

The chain couples TRBV6-1 to TRBJ2-7; TRBD1 agrees at 12 bases. CDR1 is MNHNS, CDR2 SASEGT, per germline. This CDR3 has 16 amino acids. V was clipped by 2 bases and J by 5 bases; unmatched bases: 7. CDR3 in DNA: TGTGCCAGCAGTGAATGGGACAGGGGGCTTTTTGACGAGCAGTACTTC. It translates to CASSEWDRGLFDEQYF.

The rearrangement joins TRBV12-3 or TRBV12-4 to TRBJ2-2, with 10 bases fitting TRBD2. This CDR3 is 15 amino acids long. Trimming removed 6 bases from V and 4 bases from J; junction bases left unmatched: 5. The CDR3 is CASRQAGGRTGELFF. CDR3 nucleotides: TGTGCCAGCAGGCAAGCGGGGGGGCGCACCGGGGAGCTGTTTTTT.

A word on this clonotype: One junction end does not reproduce the germline sequence, and a read error may be involved. The chain carries TRBV15 and TRBJ2-5, with 9 bases fitting TRBD1. The J call may be mistaken, given a closer DNA end match to TRBJ2-7. The CDR3 loop spans 13 amino acids. CDR1 is LNHNV, CDR2 YYDKDF, per germline (reference sequence). DNA for the CDR3: TGTGTCACCAGTCCGGGACAGGGTCACGAGCAGTACTTC. It codes for CVTSPGQGHEQYF.

The rearrangement uses TRBV6-6 and TRBJ2-3, with a tentative D call TRBD1 (6 bases). CDR1 is MNHNY and CDR2 is SVGAGI in the germline V gene (reference sequence). The CDR3 is 16 residues long. Trimming left V 2 bases short and J 0 bases short, with 12 bases between. CDR3 sequence (DNA): TGTGCCAGCAGTTACGGCCTCAGGGGAAGCACAGATACGCAGTATTTT. Its protein product is CASSYGLRGSTDTQYF.

The chain has TRBV14 and TRBJ2-1; no clear D. The CDR3 totals 14 residues. CDR1 is SGHDN, CDR2 FVKESK, per germline. The V end lost 0 bases, the J end lost 13 bases, and 16 bases lay between the germline ends. CDR3 in DNA: TGTGCCAGCAGCCAAGATAAAGCCCTGGGTCCACAGTTCTTC. Translated: CASSQDKALGPQFF.

The chain uses TRBV29-1 and TRBJ2-7; 9 bases map to TRBD1. There are 14 residues in the CDR3. The germline V gene has CDR1 SQVTM and CDR2 ANQGSEA. Germline trimming cut 4 bases from V and 2 bases from J; bases unmatched to any gene: 6. This chain's CDR3 is CSVVRDRATYEQYF. The DNA for the CDR3 is TGCAGCGTTGTTAGGGACAGGGCGACCTACGAGCAGTACTTC.

This clonotype was observed a few times. CDR3 protein: CASSKGGTGIREQYF. The CDR3 DNA sequence: TGCGCCAGCAGCAAGGGCGGGACAGGGATTCGCGAGCAGTACTTC. J is TRBJ2-7 and V is TRBV4-3; 9 bases line up with TRBD1. The germline V gene has CDR1 LGHNA and CDR2 YSLEER. V trimming: 5 bases; J trimming: 6 bases; junction bases outside the gene matches: 11. The CDR3 runs to 15 residues.

In this sample, this clonotype turned up a few times. This chain links TRBV7-3 with TRBJ2-3; D is unclear. CDR1 is SGHTA and CDR2 is FQGTGA in the germline V gene. The CDR3 extends over 14 amino acids. The V end was cut by 1 base, the J end by 2 bases, with 7 bases between. The CDR3 DNA reads as TGTGCCAGCAGCTTAAGTCCAGCCACAGATACGCAGTATTTT. Encoded protein: CASSLSPATDTQYF.

The chain recombines TRBV11-2 with TRBJ2-5; D is undetermined. The assigned J gene may be wrong: the sequence end matches TRBJ2-7 better. Germline CDR1 is SGHAT and CDR2 is FQNNGV. This CDR3 contains 16 residues. For the CDR3, the DNA is TGTGCCAGCAGCTTAGGCGTTGGAGCCGCCGGACACGAGCAGTACTTC. This encodes CASSLGVGAAGHEQYF.

The chain is built from TRBV5-4 and TRBJ2-5, with TRBD1 as a possible D gene (6 bases). This CDR3 is built from 15 residues. Germline assignment: CDR1 SGHNT and CDR2 YYREEE (reference sequence). V was trimmed by 7 bases and J by 1 base, leaving 17 bases between them. CDR3: CASQKGGGPQETQYF. The CDR3, as DNA: TGTGCCAGCCAGAAAGGTGGGGGCCCCCAAGAGACCCAGTACTTC. Full variable domain (rest looked up from reference TRBV5-4 and TRBJ2-5): ETGVTQSPTHLIKTRGQQVTLRCSSQSGHNTVSWYQQALGQGPQFIFQYYREEENGRGNFPPRFSGLQFPNYSSELNVNALELDDSALYLCASQKGGGPQETQYFGPGTRLLVL.

The chain has TRBV6-6 and TRBJ2-3; TRBD1 might be the D (5 bases). This CDR3 has 16 amino acids. V was trimmed by 7 bases and J by 5 bases, leaving 22 bases between them. Looked up from germline, CDR1 is MNHNY and CDR2 is SVGAGI (reference sequence). The CDR3 region is CASTMGRAVFGDTQYF. The CDR3 nucleotides are TGTGCCAGCACCATGGGCAGGGCGGTTTTTGGAGATACGCAGTATTTT.

A few counts support this clonotype. The V and J genes are TRBV10-3 and TRBJ2-5; 8 nucleotides match TRBD1. Germline loops: CDR1 ENHRY, CDR2 SYGVKD. This CDR3 comprises 15 residues. V trimming: 5 bases; J trimming: 5 bases; junction bases outside the gene matches: 10. The CDR3 sequence is CAISKDRGVGETQYF. The CDR3 DNA is TGTGCCATCAGTAAAGACAGGGGAGTCGGGGAGACCCAGTACTTC.

The J gene is TRBJ2-1, the V gene TRBV5-1, with 9 bases that match TRBD1. The junction had 13 bases not matched to a gene; V was cut back by 4 bases and J by 8 bases. Per the germline V gene, CDR1 is SGHRS and CDR2 is YFSETQ. There are 16 residues in the CDR3. The CDR3 spells CASSPLMGTGWDEQFF. The DNA for the CDR3 is TGCGCCAGCAGCCCCCTAATGGGGACAGGGTGGGATGAGCAGTTCTTC.

The genes are TRBV21-1 and TRBJ2-3; the D call in the table, TRBD1, was not verified against the DNA. TRBV21-1 is given as a pseudogene. This CDR3 is built from 18 residues. The CDR3 bases are TGTGCCAGCAGCCTTAGGCGGAAGGGACAGGGCCACACAGATACGCAGTATTTT. Residues: CASSLRRKGQGHTDTQYF.

In this sample, this clonotype turned up a few times. The chain carries TRBV11-2 and TRBJ2-7; D might be TRBD2 (6 bases). The length of the CDR3 is 12 residues. With 2 bases removed from V and 7 bases from J, the gap between germline ends came to 9 bases. Germline CDR1 and CDR2: SGHAT and FQNNGV. The CDR3 here is CASSLIGTEQYF. Here the CDR3 DNA reads TGTGCCAGCAGCTTAATCGGGACTGAGCAGTACTTC.

The chain has TRBV3-1 and TRBJ1-5, with D unresolved. Germline V CDR1 and CDR2: LGHDT, YNNKEL (reference sequence). Trimming cost V 1 base and J 3 bases, with 4 bases left between them. The CDR3 spans 13 residues. The CDR3 reads CASSQGVNQPQHF. The CDR3 nucleotides are TGTGCCAGCAGCCAAGGGGTCAATCAGCCCCAGCATTTT. Full variable domain (missing parts from reference TRBV3-1 and TRBJ1-5): DTAVSQTPKYLVTQMGNDKSIKCEQNLGHDTMYWYKQDSKKFLKIMFSYNNKELIINETVPNRFSPKSPDKAHLNLHINSLELGDSAVYFCASSQGVNQPQHFGDGTRLSIL.

The J gene is TRBJ1-1, the V gene TRBV6-1; maybe TRBD1 (5 bases). Trimming took 1 base from V and 11 from J, leaving 8 bases between them. The CDR3 length is 11 residues. CDR1 MNHNS and CDR2 SASEGT come from the germline V gene. The CDR3: CASSEGGRAFF. CDR3 bases: TGTGCCAGCAGTGAAGGGGGGAGGGCTTTCTTT.

The chain links TRBV24-1 to TRBJ2-7, with 9 bases fitting TRBD1. V gave up 9 bases and J gave up 1 base; unmatched junction bases: 3. CDR1 is KGHDR and CDR2 is SFDVKD in the germline V gene. The CDR3 is 13 amino acids. As DNA, the CDR3 is TGTGCCACCTGGGACAGGGTTTCCTACGAGCAGTACTTC. This gives the protein CATWDRVSYEQYF.

CDR3 DNA: TGTGCCATCAGTGAGGGGGGACTAGCGGGAGCACAAGAGACCCAGTACTTC. This translates into CAISEGGLAGAQETQYF. The genes are TRBV10-3 and TRBJ2-5, with 14 bases fitting TRBD2. Losses at the gene ends were 2 bases for V and 2 bases for J; bases not matched to a gene: 4. Germline V gene data show CDR1 as ENHRY and CDR2 as SYGVKD. The CDR3 covers 17 residues.

In regard to this clonotype: At one of its ends the junction is not consistent with the germline gene, which may arise from a read error. The J gene is TRBJ2-7, the V gene TRBV12-3 or TRBV12-4; 8 nucleotides agree with TRBD2. The CDR3 is made up of 17 amino acids. The CDR3 nucleotides are TGTGCCGGCAGTTACGTCGGTCGGAGCGGGAGAGCCTACGAGCAGTACTTC. The encoded protein is CAGSYVGRSGRAYEQYF.

J is TRBJ2-4 and V is TRBV6-5; 12 bases are a match to TRBD2. CDR1 MNHEY and CDR2 SVGAGI come from the germline V gene. V gave up 6 bases and J gave up 4 bases; unmatched junction bases: 7. The CDR3 contains 16 residues. The CDR3 is CASRNLAGGQKNIQYF. CDR3 sequence (DNA): TGTGCCAGCAGGAACCTAGCGGGGGGGCAAAAAAACATTCAGTACTTC.